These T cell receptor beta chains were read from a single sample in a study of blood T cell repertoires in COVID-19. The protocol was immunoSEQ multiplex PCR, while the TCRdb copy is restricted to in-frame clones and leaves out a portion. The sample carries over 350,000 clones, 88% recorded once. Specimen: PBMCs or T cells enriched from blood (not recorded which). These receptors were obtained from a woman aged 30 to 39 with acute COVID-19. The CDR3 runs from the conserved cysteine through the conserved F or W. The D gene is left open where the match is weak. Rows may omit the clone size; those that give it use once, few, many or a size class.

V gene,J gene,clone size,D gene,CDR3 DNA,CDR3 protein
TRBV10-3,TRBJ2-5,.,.,TGTGCCATCAGTGCCTGGGGCGTCGAGACCCAGTACTTC,CAISAWGVETQYF
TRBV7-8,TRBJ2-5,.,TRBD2,TGTGCCAGCAGCTTAGGACTAGCGGGGGAAGAGACCCAGTACTTC,CASSLGLAGEETQYF
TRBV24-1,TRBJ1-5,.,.,TGTGCCACGCGGGGGGTTCGGCAGGGCCCCAGGCTTGGCAATCAGCCCCAGCATTTT,CATRGVRQGPRLGNQPQHF
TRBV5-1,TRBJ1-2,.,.,TGCGCCAGCAGCCAGGGGACGTACGCTAACTATGGCTACACCTTC,CASSQGTYANYGYTF
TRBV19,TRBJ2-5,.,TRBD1,TGTGCCAGTAAGTCTGGACAGGGGGATTTAGAGACCCAGTACTTC,CASKSGQGDLETQYF
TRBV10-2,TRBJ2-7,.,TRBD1,TGCGCCAGCAGTGAATTAGGGGGCAGCTACGAGCAGTACTTC,CASSELGGSYEQYF
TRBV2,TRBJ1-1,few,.,TGTGCCAGCAGTTTTTGGACATTGAACACTGAAGCTTTCTTT,CASSFWTLNTEAFF
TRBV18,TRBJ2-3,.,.,TGTGCCAGCTCACCAACAGGTTCTGATGGTCCGCAGTATTTT,CASSPTGSDGPQYF
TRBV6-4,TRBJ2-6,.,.,TGTGCCAGCAGTGAACAGGAAAACTCTGGGGCCAACGTCCTGACTTTC,CASSEQENSGANVLTF
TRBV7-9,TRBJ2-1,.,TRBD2,TGTGCCAGCAGCTTAGAGGGACTAGTTTTGCCGTTCTTC,CASSLEGLVLPFF
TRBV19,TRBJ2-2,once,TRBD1,TGTGCCAGTAGCCCGGACAGGGGGCTTGGCGGGGAGCTGTTTTTT,CASSPDRGLGGELFF
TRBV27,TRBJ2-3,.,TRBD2,TGTGCCAGCAGACCTGGACTAGCGGGGCCAGATACGCAGTATTTT,CASRPGLAGPDTQYF
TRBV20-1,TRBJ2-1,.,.,TGCAGTGCTAGTCCCGGGTTGGGTGAGCAGTTCTTC,CSASPGLGEQFF
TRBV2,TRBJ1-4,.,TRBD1,TGTGCCAGCAGTGAATGGGACAGGGAAACTGGAAAACTGTTTTTT,CASSEWDRETGKLFF
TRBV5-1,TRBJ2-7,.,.,TGCGCCAGCAGCTTGGCTTCGGGGTTCCCATACGAGCAGTACTTC,CASSLASGFPYEQYF
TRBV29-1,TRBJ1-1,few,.,TGCAGCGTTAATGACAGAACCTTCCTAGAAGCTTTCTTT,CSVNDRTFLEAFF
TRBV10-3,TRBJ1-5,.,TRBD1,TGTGCCATCAGTGAGTCACAGGGGATGCAGCCCCAGCATTTT,CAISESQGMQPQHF
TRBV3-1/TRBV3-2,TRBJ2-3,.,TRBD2,TGTGCCAGCAGCCGAACTAGCGGGGGTGAAACAGATACGCAGTATTTT,CASSRTSGGETDTQYF
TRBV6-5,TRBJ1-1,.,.,TGTGCCAGCAGGGCCGGACAGAGGAACACTGAAGCTTTCTTT,CASRAGQRNTEAFF
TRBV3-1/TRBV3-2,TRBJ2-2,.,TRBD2,TGTGCCAGCAGCCTACTAGCGGTAGGGACCAACACCGGGGAGCTGTTTTTT,CASSLLAVGTNTGELFF
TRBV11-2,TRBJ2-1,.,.,TGTGCCAGCAGCGTCGCCGGTCCCTACAATGAGCAGTTCTTC,CASSVAGPYNEQFF
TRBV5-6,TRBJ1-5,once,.,TGTGCCAGCAGCCCCCAGGGATGGCAGGCAGACCTCAATCAGCCCCAGCATTTT,CASSPQGWQADLNQPQHF
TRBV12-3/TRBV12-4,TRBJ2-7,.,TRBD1,TGTGCCAGCAGTTTGGGACAGTACTACGAGCAGTACTTC,CASSLGQYYEQYF
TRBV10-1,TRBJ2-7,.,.,TGCGCCAGGACGTTACTTACAGGGTTTAGCGAGCAGTACTTC,CARTLLTGFSEQYF
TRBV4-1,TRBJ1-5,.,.,TGCGCCAGCAGCCCCGGGGGGGGGAATCAGCCCCAGCATTTT,CASSPGGGNQPQHF
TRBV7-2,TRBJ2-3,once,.,TGTGCCAGCAGCCTAAGAAGGGGGTCAGATACGCAGTATTTT,CASSLRRGSDTQYF
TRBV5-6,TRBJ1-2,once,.,TGTGCCAGCAGCCGGCCGGGAGGCTATGGCTACACCTTC,CASSRPGGYGYTF
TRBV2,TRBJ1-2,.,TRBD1,TGTGCCAGCAGTGAATGGACAGGGGGGGCCTATGGCTACACCTTC,CASSEWTGGAYGYTF
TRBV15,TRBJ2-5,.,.,TGTGCCACCGGGACTCAAGAGACCCAGTACTTC,CATGTQETQYF
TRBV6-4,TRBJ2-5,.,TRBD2,TGTGCCAGCAGTGGACTAGCTGGCCGGGAGACCCAGTACTTC,CASSGLAGRETQYF
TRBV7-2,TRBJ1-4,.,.,TGTGCCAGCAGCTCCCGACAGGTTAATGAAAAACTGTTTTTT,CASSSRQVNEKLFF
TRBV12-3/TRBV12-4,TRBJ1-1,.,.,TGTGCCAGCAGTTTAGGGCTGAACACTGAAGCTTTCTTT,CASSLGLNTEAFF
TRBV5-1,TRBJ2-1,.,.,TGCGCCAGCAGCTTGGTTGGTAGCCGCGAGCAGTTCTTC,CASSLVGSREQFF
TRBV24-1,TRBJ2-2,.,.,TGTGCCACCAGTGACAGGGCGACCCCCGGGGAGCTGTTTTTT,CATSDRATPGELFF
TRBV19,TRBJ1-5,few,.,TGTGCCAGTAGTATGGGAAGAAGGGATAGGGGTCAGCCCCAGCATTTT,CASSMGRRDRGQPQHF
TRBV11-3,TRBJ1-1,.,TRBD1,TGTGCCAGCAGCGCACAGGGGGCTGGTGAAGCTTTCTTT,CASSAQGAGEAFF
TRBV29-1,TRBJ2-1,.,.,TGCAGCGTTGAAGATATGGGGACTCAACCCAATGAGCAGTTCTTC,CSVEDMGTQPNEQFF
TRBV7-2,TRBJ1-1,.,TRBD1,TGTGCCAGCAGCAAGACGACAGGGCGGACTGAAGCTTTCTTT,CASSKTTGRTEAFF
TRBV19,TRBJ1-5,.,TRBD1,TGTGCCAGTAGGTTTCGGACAGGGATAGATCAGCCCCAGCATTTT,CASRFRTGIDQPQHF
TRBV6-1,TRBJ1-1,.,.,TGTGCCAGCAGTGAAAGGGGGAGGGACACTGAAGCTTTCTTT,CASSERGRDTEAFF
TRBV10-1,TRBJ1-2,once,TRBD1,TGCGCCAGCAGTTTGGACAGGGAGCATGGCTACACCTTC,CASSLDREHGYTF
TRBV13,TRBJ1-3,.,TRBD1,TGTGCCAGCGCTAGAACAGGGGGCGTGGGCGGAAACACCATATATTTT,CASARTGGVGGNTIYF
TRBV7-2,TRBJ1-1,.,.,TGTGCCAGCAGCCTTCGGACACTTTACACTGAAGCTTTCTTT,CASSLRTLYTEAFF
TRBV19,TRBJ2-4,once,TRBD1,TGTGCCAGTAGTACCGACAGGGGGCATTACATTCAGTACTTC,CASSTDRGHYIQYF
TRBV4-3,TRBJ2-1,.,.,TGCGCCAGCAGCCAAGGCGGGGACAATGAGCAGTTCTTC,CASSQGGDNEQFF
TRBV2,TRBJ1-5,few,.,TGTGCCAGCCGGCCGGAGGGGAATAGCAATCAGCCCCAGCATTTT,CASRPEGNSNQPQHF
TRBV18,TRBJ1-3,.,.,TGTGCCAGCTCAACCGACAGCTCTAGTCTTGGAAACACCATATATTTT,CASSTDSSSLGNTIYF